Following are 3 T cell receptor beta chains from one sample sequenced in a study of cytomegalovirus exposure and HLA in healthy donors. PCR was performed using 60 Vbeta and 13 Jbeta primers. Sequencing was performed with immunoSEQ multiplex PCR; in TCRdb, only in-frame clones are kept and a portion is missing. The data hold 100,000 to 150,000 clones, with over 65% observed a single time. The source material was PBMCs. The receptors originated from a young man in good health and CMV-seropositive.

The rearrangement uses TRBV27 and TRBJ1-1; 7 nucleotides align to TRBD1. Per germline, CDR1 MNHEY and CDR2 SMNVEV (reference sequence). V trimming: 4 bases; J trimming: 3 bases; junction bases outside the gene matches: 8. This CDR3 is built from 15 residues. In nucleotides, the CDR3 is TGTGCCAGCAGTTCACCCGGACAGGCCTACACTGAAGCTTTCTTT. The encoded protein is CASSSPGQAYTEAFF.

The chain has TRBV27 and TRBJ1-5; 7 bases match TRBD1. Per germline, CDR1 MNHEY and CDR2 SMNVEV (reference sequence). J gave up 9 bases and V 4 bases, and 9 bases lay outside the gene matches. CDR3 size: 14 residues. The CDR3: CASSSIEGARPQHF. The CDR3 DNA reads TGTGCCAGCAGTTCTATCGAGGGGGCACGGCCCCAGCATTTT.

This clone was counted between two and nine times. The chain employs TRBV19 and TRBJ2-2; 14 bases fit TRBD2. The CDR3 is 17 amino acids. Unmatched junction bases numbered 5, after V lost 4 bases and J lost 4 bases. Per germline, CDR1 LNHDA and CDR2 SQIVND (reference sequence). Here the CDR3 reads CASSTWTSGGSTGELFF. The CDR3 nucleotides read TGTGCCAGTAGTACCTGGACTAGCGGGGGGAGCACCGGGGAGCTGTTTTTT.